The 23 T cell receptor beta chains below all came from one sample that was sequenced in a study of T cells in Graves' hyperthyroidism and ophthalmopathy. RNA transcripts yielded amplified TCR beta CDR3 regions. HTBI primers were used for first-round RT-PCR of the TCR CDR3. A single record per CDR3 protein comes from TCRdb applying MiXCR to the multiplex PCR reads. The table lists about 290,000 distinct CDR3 sequences, approximately 17% of them singletons. The material sequenced was blood. The receptors stem from an older woman with Graves' ophthalmopathy.

This clonotype was recorded many times. V gene TRBV29-1 combines with J gene TRBJ2-7; D gene unclear. CDR1 SQVTM and CDR2 ANQGSEA come from the germline V gene. V shed 5 bases and J shed 1 base, with 6 bases lying between them. This CDR3 is built from 11 residues. CDR3 protein: CSVRGSYEQYF. Written as DNA, the CDR3 is TGCAGCGTTCGTGGGTCCTACGAGCAGTACTTC.

This clonotype was seen repeatedly, ten times or more. The J gene is TRBJ2-3, the V gene TRBV6-1, with D perhaps matching TRBD1 (5 bases). Trimming removed 6 bases at V and 6 bases at J, with 16 bases between. This CDR3 comprises 14 residues. Germline values: CDR1 MNHNS, CDR2 SASEGT. CDR3 coding DNA: TGTGCCAGCAGAAAAGGGGCCCAAGGGGATACGCAGTATTTT. This gives the protein CASRKGAQGDTQYF.

This clonotype was recorded at least ten times. The CDR3 reads CSARDEWVVGNQPQHF. The CDR3, as DNA: TGCAGTGCTAGAGATGAGTGGGTAGTGGGCAATCAGCCCCAGCATTTT. The chain employs TRBV20-1 and TRBJ1-5, with unresolved D. Germline V gene data show CDR1 as DFQATT and CDR2 as SNEGSKA (reference sequence). Trimming left V 0 bases short and J 2 bases short, with 14 bases between. This CDR3 region has 16 residues.

This clonotype showed up many times. This chain joins TRBV6-1 and TRBJ1-5; TRBD1 aligns across 8 bases. In germline, CDR1 is MNHNS, CDR2 SASEGT. V lost 8 bases to trimming and J lost 0 bases; unmatched junction nucleotides: 12. The CDR3 contains 17 residues. The DNA for the CDR3 is TGTGCCAGCTCCGGGACAGGCATCCTTGGTAGCAATCAGCCCCAGCATTTT. Encoded protein: CASSGTGILGSNQPQHF.

This sequence joins TRBV5-1 and TRBJ1-3; possible D gene TRBD1, 6 bases. CDR3 length: 14 amino acids. Germline CDR1 and CDR2: SGHRS and YFSETQ. V was clipped by 4 bases and J by 8 bases, with 16 bases between them. This chain's CDR3 is CASSPGVDSDTIYF. Here the CDR3 DNA reads TGCGCCAGCAGCCCAGGGGTGGATTCGGACACCATATATTTT.

Many counts were recorded for this clonotype. This rearrangement joins TRBV5-1 to TRBJ1-1; D is perhaps TRBD1 (5 bases). V lost 0 bases, J lost 3 bases, and 12 bases lay in between. Germline-derived CDR1 and CDR2 are SGHRS and YFSETQ. The CDR3 has 15 residues. The CDR3, as DNA: TGCGCCAGCAGCTTGGTCATTGGGGGGGACACTGAAGCTTTCTTT. Protein: CASSLVIGGDTEAFF.

V is TRBV4-1 and J is TRBJ1-1, with 8 nucleotides matching TRBD1. Per the germline V gene, CDR1 is MGHRA and CDR2 is YSYEKL. After removal of 3 bases from V and 4 bases from J, the junction contained 7 bases not matched to a gene. The CDR3 runs to 15 residues. Here the CDR3 DNA reads TGCGCCAGCAGCCACCCGGACAGGGCTCGCACTGAAGCTTTCTTT. Amino acid sequence: CASSHPDRARTEAFF.

This clonotype was seen more than once but under ten times. V and J are TRBV3-1 and TRBJ2-5; D ambiguous. V was shortened by 8 bases and J by 5 bases, with 18 bases between the two germline ends. The CDR3 totals 14 residues. Germline CDR1 and CDR2: LGHDT and YNNKEL (reference sequence). The CDR3 protein is CASRGRAFMETQYF. CDR3 nucleotides: TGTGCCAGCCGCGGACGGGCGTTTATGGAGACCCAGTACTTC.

This clonotype was seen many times. The chain carries TRBV20-1 and TRBJ2-2, with 7 nucleotides matching TRBD1. With 6 bases clipped from V and 7 bases from J, the junction kept 5 bases outside the gene matches. Per the germline V gene, CDR1 is DFQATT and CDR2 is SNEGSKA (reference sequence). The CDR3 has 12 amino acids. The CDR3 loop is CSANNRGGELFF. The DNA for the CDR3 is TGCAGTGCCAACAACAGGGGCGGGGAGCTGTTTTTT.

This clonotype has ten or more counts. The chain employs TRBV7-2 and TRBJ2-5, with a possible D match to TRBD2 (5 bases). This CDR3 spans 14 amino acids. The germline CDR1 and CDR2 sequences are SGHTA and FQGNSA. V lost 1 base and J 5 bases, leaving 11 bases between the germline ends. DNA for the CDR3: TGTGCCAGCAGCTTAGGGCGAGCGGCGGAGACCCAGTACTTC. This translates into CASSLGRAAETQYF.

The chain couples TRBV4-1 to TRBJ1-6; unclear D gene. The germline V and J ends were trimmed by 1 base and 0 bases, with 10 bases remaining between them. The CDR3 contains 17 residues. In germline, CDR1 is MGHRA, CDR2 YSYEKL. CDR3 bases: TGCGCCAGCAGCCAAGCCCTACGGAGCTCCTATAATTCACCCCTCCACTTT. It is translated as CASSQALRSSYNSPLHF.

This clonotype was seen repeatedly, ten times or more. V gene TRBV2 combines with J gene TRBJ2-3, with TRBD2 matching over 11 bases. Trimming at V came to 1 base and at J to 2 bases, leaving 20 bases not matched to a gene. Germline CDR1 is SNHLY and CDR2 is FYNNEI. The CDR3 extends over 22 amino acids. The CDR3: CASSEVFQWGYSGGAPTDTQYF. The DNA of the CDR3 is TGTGCCAGCAGTGAAGTGTTTCAATGGGGCTATAGCGGGGGGGCACCCACAGATACGCAGTATTTT.

There are many counts of this clonotype. This chain uses TRBV6-2 or TRBV6-3 with TRBJ1-1; D is perhaps TRBD1 (5 bases). There are 12 residues in the CDR3. The V gene's germline CDR1 is MNHEY and CDR2 SVGEGT. The CDR3: CAIKGPNTEAFF. The CDR3 region has the DNA TGTGCTATCAAGGGGCCAAACACTGAAGCTTTCTTT.

This clonotype was recorded at least ten times. V is TRBV7-8 and J is TRBJ2-5, with D unresolved. V shed 6 bases and J shed 1 base, with 6 bases lying between them. The CDR3 sequence is 12 residues long. Per the germline V gene, CDR1 is SGHVS and CDR2 is FQNEAQ. The DNA of the CDR3 is TGTGCCAGCAGTGGTCGCCAAGAGACCCAGTACTTC. It codes for CASSGRQETQYF.

This clonotype has a count of ten or more. The V gene is TRBV7-2, the J gene TRBJ2-3; D is perhaps TRBD2 (6 bases). The CDR3 spans 12 residues. V shed 3 bases and J shed 9 bases, with 10 bases lying between them. In germline, CDR1 is SGHTA, CDR2 FQGNSA. The CDR3 spells CASSFRAGTQYF. The DNA for the CDR3 is TGTGCCAGCAGCTTTAGGGCGGGGACGCAGTATTTT.

The gene calls are TRBV29-1 and TRBJ1-2; D possibly corresponds to TRBD1 (5 bases). The CDR3 totals 13 residues. Germline CDR1 is SQVTM and CDR2 is ANQGSEA. V gave up 7 bases and J gave up 4 bases, with 16 bases separating them. The DNA for the CDR3 is TGCAGCGCGGCCGGGGGTCCGTTCTATGGCTACACCTTC. Translation gives CSAAGGPFYGYTF.

This clonotype occurred many times. The rearrangement joins TRBV5-8 to TRBJ2-7; D not resolved. V gave up 1 base and J gave up 3 bases, with 8 bases separating them. From germline, CDR1 is SGHTS and CDR2 YDEGEE. The CDR3 covers 13 residues. The chain's CDR3 is CASSLRHYYEQYF. For the CDR3, the DNA is TGTGCCAGCAGCTTGCGACACTACTACGAGCAGTACTTC.

The rearrangement links TRBV29-1 to TRBJ2-3, with 7 bases identical to TRBD2. Germline trimming cut 4 bases from V and 6 bases from J; bases unmatched to any gene: 10. Germline CDR1 reads SQVTM; CDR2 reads ANQGSEA. CDR3 length: 14 residues. CDR3 bases: TGCAGCGTTGCTCGAGCGGGGATTAAGGATACGCAGTATTTT. This gives the protein CSVARAGIKDTQYF.

The rearrangement links TRBV7-2 to TRBJ1-4; TRBD1 agrees at 10 bases. This CDR3 is 18 amino acids long. With V trimmed by 5 bases and J by 7 bases, 16 bases remained unmatched. In germline, CDR1 is SGHTA, CDR2 FQGNSA. CDR3 sequence (DNA): TGTGCCAGCAGCCGCTATGGGACAGGGGCTCTAGTAGGTGAAAAACTGTTTTTT. Translation: CASSRYGTGALVGEKLFF.

This clonotype was seen a handful of times. The CDR3 nucleotides are TGTGCCAGCACCACTAATCGCGGGGACGAGCAGTACTTC. Its protein product is CASTTNRGDEQYF. The chain links TRBV18 to TRBJ2-7, with D maybe TRBD2 (6 bases). Trimming left V 8 bases short and J 5 bases short, with 16 bases between. Per germline, CDR1 KGHSH and CDR2 LQKENI. This CDR3 contains 13 residues.

The sample holds many counts of this clonotype. The gene calls are TRBV7-6 and TRBJ2-7; D uncertain. Per the germline V gene, CDR1 is SGHVS and CDR2 is FNYEAQ. This CDR3 region has 15 residues. Trimming stripped 1 base from V and 2 bases from J, with 12 bases between. The CDR3 reads CASSLDPGIAYEQYF. For the CDR3, the DNA is TGTGCCAGCAGCTTAGACCCAGGAATCGCCTACGAGCAGTACTTC.

The gene calls are TRBV28 and TRBJ2-7, with 7 bases fitting TRBD1. V lost 6 bases and J lost 2; bases outside the gene matches: 7. Germline CDR1 is MDHEN and CDR2 is SYDVKM. The CDR3 extends over 14 amino acids. CDR3 region: CASSLHRGTYEQYF. CDR3 bases: TGTGCCAGCAGCCTTCACAGGGGAACCTACGAGCAGTACTTC. Full variable domain (remainder filled in from reference TRBV28 and TRBJ2-7): DVKVTQSSRYLVKRTGEKVFLECVQDMDHENMFWYRQDPGLGLRLIYFSYDVKMKEKGDIPEGYSVSREKKERFSLILESASTNQTSMYLCASSLHRGTYEQYFGPGTRLTVT.

In its sample, this clonotype was seen a few times. Given a much more abundant clone one base away, this may be a read error. V gene TRBV6-2 or TRBV6-3 combines with J gene TRBJ2-7; 7 bases fit TRBD2. The CDR3 loop spans 15 amino acids. V was clipped by 5 bases and J by 2 bases; unmatched bases: 9. Germline CDR1 reads MNHEY; CDR2 reads SVGEGT. CDR3 DNA sequence: TGTGCCAGCAGTGACGTAGGGGCGGGGGCCTACGAGCAGTACTTC. This gives the protein CASSDVGAGAYEQYF.